This T cell receptor beta chain was sequenced for a study of T cell responses to AZD1222 COVID-19 vaccine. The data were produced by immunoSEQ multiplex PCR, yet TCRdb's version contains in-frame clones alone and is incomplete. The sample holds 110,000 to 150,000 clones; about 92% are singletons and the top ten take about 3.5%. Germline assignment: CDR1 LNHNV and CDR2 YYDKDF (reference sequence). The V gene lost 1 base and the J gene lost 4 bases, with 11 bases spanning the gap. This CDR3 is built from 15 residues. Pooling covered second doses at about 4 or about 12 weeks. The clonotype was recovered from an adult who received the AZD1222 COVID-19 vaccine. The chain has TRBV15 and TRBJ2-1; D is unclear. The sample in question was peripheral blood, obtained 28 days after the second AZD1222 dose. The CDR3 region has the DNA TGTGCCACCAGCAGAGCACCCGTGCAATACAATGAGCAGTTCTTC. Its translation is CATSRAPVQYNEQFF.